This T cell receptor (beta chain) was sequenced during a study of blood T cell repertoires in COVID-19. Study details: The study drew acute and convalescent COVID-19 samples from the United States, Italy and Spain. Nucleic acid was either cDNA or gDNA, and it came from T cells, B-cell-depleted T cells, or PBMCs.

V lost 1 base and J 1 base, leaving 8 bases between the germline ends. CDR1 SNHLY and CDR2 FYNNEI come from the germline V gene. The CDR3 is 14 residues long. The authors' processing: Amplified reference gene primers provided the basis for estimating nucleated cell counts. Profiled with immunoSEQ multiplex PCR; TCRdb holds only in-frame clones, not every one. V, J and clone size were drawn from that table, and D and trimming were deduced from the DNA. The sample holds approximately 26,000 clones; 90% are singletons and the top ten take around 1.7%. This clone was observed a handful of times. This clonotype originated in a woman aged 55-70 years with active COVID-19. The sequencing sample was made of peripheral blood. The chain links TRBV2 to TRBJ2-7; unclear D gene. The CDR3 is CASSEGPGSYEQYF. As DNA, the CDR3 is TGTGCCAGCAGTGAAGGCCCAGGTTCCTACGAGCAGTACTTC.